The 22 T cell receptor beta chains below all came from one sample that was sequenced in a study of cytomegalovirus exposure and HLA in healthy donors (dated by TCRdb to 2016 to 2017). Library method: the immunoSEQ multiplex PCR assay. For the multiplex PCR, a mixture combining 60 forward primers for TCR Vbeta segments and 13 reverse primers for TCR Jbeta segments was used. In TCRdb, the immuneACCESS table is reduced to in-frame sequences with V and J assigned. These tables do not hold every clone; where another copy was compared, an unresolved V gene accounts for under half, and the others remain unexplained. For this sample there are 150,000 to 170,000 clones; 74% appear just once. Around 1.9% of the sample comes from the top ten. Material for sequencing was PBMCs. The receptor set was obtained from a young man in good health and CMV-seronegative.

Only a few counts were recorded for this clone. The rearrangement uses TRBV11-2 and TRBJ1-4; D remains ambiguous. Germline CDR1 and CDR2: SGHAT and FQNNGV. The CDR3 length is 17 residues. The V gene lost 5 bases and the J gene lost 0 bases, with 16 bases spanning the gap. CDR3 amino acids: CASSPRSSGPTNEKLFF. Here the CDR3 DNA reads TGTGCCAGCAGCCCGAGGTCCAGCGGGCCAACTAATGAAAAACTGTTTTTT.

With respect to this clone: Other DNA sequences of this sample code for an identical CDR3. The rearrangement links TRBV18 to TRBJ1-6; D gene uncertain. Germline CDR1 and CDR2: KGHSH and LQKENI. The CDR3 is made up of 16 amino acids. V was trimmed by 3 bases and J by 0 bases, leaving 9 bases between them. CDR3 bases: TGTGCCAGCTCACCCGACACCAGCTCCTATAATTCACCCCTCCACTTT. Protein sequence: CASSPDTSSYNSPLHF. Combining the CDR3 with reference TRBV18 and TRBJ1-6 gives the whole variable domain NAGVMQNPRHLVRRRGQEARLRCSPMKGHSHVYWYRQLPEEGLKFMVYLQKENIIDESGMPKERFSAEFPKEGPSILRIQQVVRGDSAAYFCASSPDTSSYNSPLHFGNGTRLTVT.

In DNA, the CDR3 is TGTGCCAGCAGCCTAACTCAAACGGGTGGCTACACCTTC. It is translated as CASSLTQTGGYTF. The V call is TRBV7-2, the J call TRBJ1-2; the D is unclear. V lost 5 bases to trimming and J lost 7 bases, with 14 bases between them. Germline V CDR1 and CDR2: SGHTA, FQGNSA. The CDR3 is 13 residues long.

This chain connects TRBV7-9 to TRBJ2-5; D is unclear. Looked up from germline, CDR1 is SEHNR and CDR2 is FQNEAQ (reference sequence). Trimming took off 3 bases at V and 0 bases at J, with 8 bases between the two ends. The CDR3 covers 14 residues. This CDR3 reads CASSFSTYQETQYF. CDR3 bases: TGTGCCAGCAGCTTCTCTACGTACCAAGAGACCCAGTACTTC.

This clone has more than one count but fewer than ten. The V and J genes are TRBV28 and TRBJ2-7, with D possibly matching TRBD1 (5 bases). The CDR3 consists of 11 residues. V lost 4 bases and J 6 bases, leaving 7 bases between the germline ends. CDR1 MDHEN and CDR2 SYDVKM come from the germline V gene. CDR3 DNA sequence: TGTGCCAGCAGTTCAGGGATCGAGCAGTACTTC. Amino acid sequence: CASSSGIEQYF.

The chain combines TRBV30 with TRBJ2-3, with 8 bases aligning to TRBD1. V lost 7 bases, J lost 2 bases, and 8 bases stayed unmatched. Per germline, CDR1 GTSNPN and CDR2 SVGIG (reference sequence). The CDR3 totals 14 residues. The CDR3 DNA is TGTGCCTTACGACAGGGGCCCCCCACAGATACGCAGTATTTT. Amino acids: CALRQGPPTDTQYF.

The DNA of the CDR3 is TGTGCCAGCAGCTCACAACCGGGACAGGAAGCTTTCTTT. As protein: CASSSQPGQEAFF. V is TRBV7-3 and J is TRBJ1-1, with 7 bases that match TRBD1. CDR1 SGHTA and CDR2 FQGTGA come from the germline V gene. Germline trimming cut 4 bases from V and 8 bases from J; bases unmatched to any gene: 7. The CDR3 contains 13 residues. The full variable domain, its missing parts supplied by reference TRBV7-3 and TRBJ1-1, is GAGVSQTPSNKVTEKGKYVELRCDPISGHTALYWYRQSLGQGPEFLIYFQGTGAADDSGLPNDRFFAVRPEGSVSTLKIQRTERGDSAVYLCASSSQPGQEAFFGQGTRLTVV.

The gene calls are TRBV7-9 and TRBJ1-6; the D gene is possibly TRBD1 (5 bases). Trimming took off 3 bases at V and 10 bases at J, with 10 bases between the two ends. This CDR3 comprises 13 residues. The germline gives CDR1 SEHNR, CDR2 FQNEAQ (reference sequence). The CDR3 sequence: CASSLEGLSPLHF. The CDR3 nucleotides read TGTGCCAGCAGCTTGGAGGGACTCTCACCCCTCCACTTT.

This clone was seen more than once but under ten times. V is TRBV5-5 and J is TRBJ1-2, with D unclear. V was cut by 2 bases and J by 3 bases, with 17 bases left in between. The CDR3 extends over 16 amino acids. The germline CDR1 and CDR2 sequences are SGHKS and YYEKEE (reference sequence). The CDR3, as DNA: TGTGCCAGCAGCTTCCTAGAAGGTCCCTCGGACTATGGCTACACCTTC. Its translation: CASSFLEGPSDYGYTF.

This clone was seen a few times. This sample includes further DNA sequences coding for the same CDR3. In nucleotides, the CDR3 is TGCAGCGTCAGCGGGGGGCCCTACAATGAGCAGTTCTTC. This sequence encodes CSVSGGPYNEQFF. The rearrangement links TRBV29-1 to TRBJ2-1; 9 bases are shared with TRBD2. V shed 6 bases, J shed 2 bases, and the junction held 2 bases outside the gene matches. The germline V gene encodes CDR1 SQVTM and CDR2 ANQGSEA. The CDR3 length is 13 residues.

V gene TRBV5-1 combines with J gene TRBJ2-7, with unresolved D. Deletions cut 3 bases from V and 3 bases from J, with 13 bases between. The V gene's germline CDR1 is SGHRS and CDR2 YFSETQ. The CDR3 extends over 14 amino acids. This CDR3 is CASSSRVDSYEQYF. The CDR3, as DNA: TGCGCCAGCAGCTCTCGGGTAGATAGCTACGAGCAGTACTTC. The entire variable domain, with the rest obtained from reference TRBV5-1 and TRBJ2-7, is as follows: KAGVTQTPRYLIKTRGQQVTLSCSPISGHRSVSWYQQTPGQGLQFLFEYFSETQRNKGNFPGRFSGRQFSNSRSEMNVSTLELGDSALYLCASSSRVDSYEQYFGPGTRLTVT.

Comments on this clone: This CDR3 is also generated by other DNA sequences in the sample. The chain joins TRBV30 to TRBJ1-2; no clear D gene. V lost 0 bases to trimming and J lost 2 bases, with 7 bases between them. The CDR3 covers 13 residues. From germline, CDR1 is GTSNPN and CDR2 SVGIG (reference sequence). The CDR3 nucleotides are TGTGCCTGGAGTGTTTCTGCGAACTATGGCTACACCTTC. Amino acids: CAWSVSANYGYTF.

The chain has TRBV19 and TRBJ1-1; tentatively, D is TRBD1 (6 bases). The CDR3 totals 15 residues. The V gene's germline CDR1 is LNHDA and CDR2 SQIVND (reference sequence). V lost 5 bases, J lost 6 bases, and 19 bases lay in between. The CDR3, as DNA: TGTGCCAGTAGTTTCCGGGACACGGTGTTATCTGAAGCTTTCTTT. Amino acids: CASSFRDTVLSEAFF.

This chain connects TRBV5-1 to TRBJ2-2; the D gene is possibly TRBD1 (6 bases). This CDR3 comprises 15 residues. CDR1 is SGHRS and CDR2 is YFSETQ in the germline V gene. The V end was cut by 1 base, the J end by 2 bases, with 9 bases between. DNA of the CDR3: TGCGCCAGCAGCTTGAGGACAGACAACACCGGGGAGCTGTTTTTT. Encoded protein: CASSLRTDNTGELFF.

As for this clone: The same CDR3 also results from other DNA sequences found in this sample. The CDR3: CASSVGQYNEQFF. DNA of the CDR3: TGTGCCAGCAGCGTAGGACAGTACAATGAGCAGTTCTTC. This rearrangement joins TRBV9 to TRBJ2-1; tentative D call: TRBD1 (5 bases). The germline V gene has CDR1 SGDLS and CDR2 YYNGEE. This CDR3 is 13 amino acids long. Trimming took 0 bases from V and 4 from J, leaving 5 bases between them.

V gene TRBV6-5 combines with J gene TRBJ2-5; no clear D gene. The CDR3 sequence is 13 residues long. V shed 6 bases and J shed 3 bases, with 11 bases lying between them. CDR1 and CDR2 (germline): MNHEY, SVGAGI. For the CDR3, the DNA is TGTGCCAGCAGGACAACACACAAAGAGACCCAGTACTTC. Encoded protein: CASRTTHKETQYF.

The gene calls are TRBV5-6 and TRBJ1-1; D gene ambiguous. Germline assignment: CDR1 SGHDT and CDR2 YYEEEE. The CDR3 totals 14 residues. Between the trimmed V and J ends, which lost 3 bases and 7 bases, there was a span of 16 bases. As DNA, the CDR3 is TGTGCCAGCAGCTCGGTGGCGACGGGGAGTGAAGCTTTCTTT. As protein: CASSSVATGSEAFF.

The J gene is TRBJ2-7, the V gene TRBV7-2; D might be TRBD1 (6 bases). The ends were cut back, 5 bases at V and 5 bases at J, with 16 bases in the middle. Germline V lookup: CDR1 SGHTA, CDR2 FQGNSA. The CDR3 contains 14 residues. The CDR3 reads CASSPGQGWDEQYF. CDR3 sequence (DNA): TGTGCCAGCAGCCCCGGGCAGGGGTGGGACGAGCAGTACTTC.

CDR3 sequence: CASSARGQGNQPQHF. The CDR3 DNA is TGTGCCAGTAGTGCCCGAGGACAGGGTAATCAGCCCCAGCATTTT. The chain is built from TRBV19 and TRBJ1-5, with 8 bases fitting TRBD1. The germline gives CDR1 LNHDA, CDR2 SQIVND (reference sequence). The CDR3 is 15 residues long. J lost 4 bases, V lost 5 bases, and 7 bases had no gene match.

The rearrangement links TRBV4-3 to TRBJ1-1; 10 positions match TRBD1. The CDR3 totals 15 residues. The germline V gene has CDR1 LGHNA and CDR2 YSLEER. Unmatched junction bases numbered 3, after V lost 4 bases and J lost 1 base. CDR3 sequence: CASSRWTGGNTEAFF. Here the CDR3 DNA reads TGCGCCAGCAGCCGCTGGACAGGGGGGAACACTGAAGCTTTCTTT.

This clone occurred once. This chain uses TRBV2 with TRBJ2-2; 14 positions match TRBD2. The CDR3 sequence is 17 residues long. CDR1 SNHLY and CDR2 FYNNEI come from the germline V gene. Trimming removed 5 bases from V and 6 bases from J; junction bases left unmatched: 8. Written as DNA, the CDR3 is TGTGCCAGCAGTTCACATCAGGGACTAGCGGGGGCCGGGGAGCTGTTTTTT. It specifies CASSSHQGLAGAGELFF.

Concerning this clone itself: The junction does not match germline at one end; this may be a read error. V is TRBV29-1 and J is TRBJ1-5; TRBD1 matches at 9 bases. This CDR3 has 13 residues. Germline loops: CDR1 SQVTM, CDR2 ANQGSEA. The CDR3, as DNA: TGCAGCGTAGGGGACAGGGCGAATCAGCCCCAGAATTTT. It yields the protein CSVGDRANQPQNF.